These 25 T cell receptor beta chains were sequenced from one sample in a study of PD-L1 blockade in urothelial cancer. Only in-frame clones appear in the TCRdb table, and some are missing; sequencing was by immunoSEQ multiplex PCR. Among fewer than 30,000 clones listed, more than 70% were seen once. The starting material was PBMCs, obtained around atezolizumab (anti-PD-L1) treatment. The source of these receptors is a man between 65 and 85 years old with urothelial cancer.

Only a few counts were recorded for this clone. The J gene is TRBJ1-2, the V gene TRBV6-6; the D is unclear. The V end was cut by 3 bases, the J end by 5 bases, with 13 bases between. The CDR3 extends over 14 amino acids. Germline CDR1 is MNHNY and CDR2 is SVGAGI (reference sequence). CDR3 sequence: CASSYSEGRYGYTF. CDR3 sequence (DNA): TGTGCCAGCAGTTATTCAGAGGGCCGGTATGGCTACACCTTC.

This chain joins TRBV18 and TRBJ2-1; tentatively, D is TRBD1 (6 bases). Per the germline V gene, CDR1 is KGHSH and CDR2 is LQKENI. The CDR3 covers 13 residues. V lost 6 bases and J lost 5, with 11 bases in between. CDR3 sequence: CASSRDTDNEQFF. CDR3 in DNA: TGTGCCAGCTCCCGGGACACCGACAATGAGCAGTTCTTC.

The rearrangement uses TRBV28 and TRBJ1-5; D ambiguous. This CDR3 region has 16 residues. The germline V gene has CDR1 MDHEN and CDR2 SYDVKM. Trimming shortened V by 9 bases and J by 0 bases, and 18 bases separated the two germline ends. The CDR3 region has the DNA TGTGCCAGTCCCCCCTCCCAGGTATATAGCAATCAGCCCCAGCATTTT. Amino acid sequence: CASPPSQVYSNQPQHF. Filled out from reference TRBV28 and TRBJ1-5, the complete variable domain reads DVKVTQSSRYLVKRTGEKVFLECVQDMDHENMFWYRQDPGLGLRLIYFSYDVKMKEKGDIPEGYSVSREKKERFSLILESASTNQTSMYLCASPPSQVYSNQPQHFGDGTRLSIL.

This chain connects TRBV14 to TRBJ2-1; possibly TRBD1 for D (6 bases). The CDR3 covers 15 residues. Between the trimmed V and J ends, which lost 6 bases and 6 bases, there was a span of 18 bases. Germline V CDR1 and CDR2: SGHDN, FVKESK. The CDR3 DNA sequence: TGTGCCAGCAGACAGGGCCAGGGCGGCCCCAATGAGCAGTTCTTC. It yields the protein CASRQGQGGPNEQFF.

This sequence joins TRBV7-9 and TRBJ2-7; 9 positions agree with TRBD2. Germline-derived CDR1 and CDR2 are SEHNR and FQNEAQ (reference sequence). With V trimmed by 1 base and J by 5 bases, 6 bases remained unmatched. The CDR3 covers 15 residues. The CDR3 nucleotides read TGTGCCAGCAGCTTAGTTTTAGCGGGAGCTGACGAGCAGTACTTC. Translating it yields CASSLVLAGADEQYF.

The sample holds one count of this clone. This chain uses TRBV19 with TRBJ1-1; 8 bases fit TRBD1. The CDR3 extends over 14 amino acids. CDR1 LNHDA and CDR2 SQIVND come from the germline V gene (reference sequence). J was trimmed by 4 bases and V by 5 bases; bases with no gene match: 6. The CDR3, as DNA: TGTGCCAGTAGTGAGGGACAGGCCTCCACTGAAGCTTTCTTT. Protein product: CASSEGQASTEAFF.

This clone was recorded once. The chain combines TRBV9 with TRBJ2-3, with no clear D. The CDR3 extends over 14 amino acids. V was pared by 0 bases and J by 1 base, with 6 bases between. Germline values: CDR1 SGDLS, CDR2 YYNGEE. In DNA, the CDR3 is TGTGCCAGCAGCGTAGGGGCAGGCACAGATACGCAGTATTTT. Protein: CASSVGAGTDTQYF.

This chain connects TRBV10-1 to TRBJ2-7, with no clear D. CDR3 length: 12 residues. V shed 3 bases and J shed 4 bases, with 7 bases lying between them. Germline V CDR1 and CDR2: WNHNN, SYGVQD (reference sequence). This CDR3 is CASSDLSYEQYF. The CDR3 nucleotides are TGCGCCAGCAGTGACTTGTCGTACGAGCAGTACTTC.

The genes are TRBV10-3 and TRBJ1-1; 11 bases map to TRBD1. CDR1 is ENHRY and CDR2 is SYGVKD in the germline V gene. The CDR3 has 16 amino acids. The V segment lost 7 bases and the J segment 4 bases; nucleotides outside the gene matches: 11. The CDR3 region has the DNA TGTGCCATCACCAAAGGACAGGGGGCCGGAGGCACTGAAGCTTTCTTT. Amino acid sequence: CAITKGQGAGGTEAFF.

This clone was counted a single time. The rearrangement links TRBV6-6 to TRBJ1-4; 8 bases fit TRBD1. Germline values: CDR1 MNHNY, CDR2 SVGAGI (reference sequence). This CDR3 has 13 amino acids. With 6 bases clipped from V and 5 bases from J, the junction kept 2 bases outside the gene matches. CDR3: CASSDRGNEKLFF. The CDR3 DNA reads as TGTGCCAGCAGCGACAGGGGAAATGAAAAACTGTTTTTT.

V gene TRBV25-1 combines with J gene TRBJ1-2; TRBD1 matches 8 bases. CDR3 length: 13 amino acids. CDR1 and CDR2 from the germline V gene are MGHDK and SYGVNS. J gave up 3 bases and V 6 bases, and 3 bases lay outside the gene matches. CDR3 sequence reads: CASRKTGDYGYTF. CDR3 bases: TGTGCCAGCAGAAAGACAGGGGACTATGGCTACACCTTC.

This chain joins TRBV28 and TRBJ1-3; 7 positions match TRBD1. The CDR3 runs 14 residues. V shed 6 bases and J 2 bases; nucleotides not matched to a gene: 4. Per germline, CDR1 MDHEN and CDR2 SYDVKM. CDR3 DNA: TGTGCCAGCAGAACAGGGGAAACTGGAAACACCATATATTTT. Residues: CASRTGETGNTIYF.

This clone showed up just once. The junction does not match germline at one end; this may be a read error. The chain uses TRBV7-7 and TRBJ2-5, with 8 bases identical to TRBD1. The germline V gene has CDR1 SSHAT and CDR2 FNYEAQ (reference sequence). The CDR3 consists of 13 residues. CDR3 DNA sequence: TGTGCTAGCACCGAAGACAGGGGTGAGACCCAGTACTTC. The encoded protein is CASTEDRGETQYF.

The sample holds a few counts of this clone. The chain uses TRBV5-1 and TRBJ2-1; TRBD2 matches at 14 bases. Germline CDR1 is SGHRS and CDR2 is YFSETQ. V gave up 1 base and J gave up 3 bases; unmatched junction bases: 9. The CDR3 loop spans 19 amino acids. In DNA, the CDR3 is TGCGCCAGCAGCTTGCCTCTTGGTGGACTAGCGGGAGGCTACAATGAGCAGTTCTTC. It specifies CASSLPLGGLAGGYNEQFF.

The chain combines TRBV6-5 with TRBJ2-5, with 10 bases matching TRBD1. CDR1 MNHEY and CDR2 SVGAGI come from the germline V gene. Trimming cost V 10 bases and J 5 bases; bases outside gene matches: 10. CDR3 length: 14 residues. The CDR3 DNA is TGTGCCACTAACCCCGGGACAGGGGTGGAGACCCAGTACTTC. This encodes CATNPGTGVETQYF.

The chain links TRBV30 to TRBJ2-1; the match to TRBD2 covers 7 bases. This CDR3 spans 15 amino acids. Germline assignment: CDR1 GTSNPN and CDR2 SVGIG (reference sequence). V lost 1 base, J lost 3 bases, and 6 bases stayed unmatched. The CDR3 bases are TGTGCCTGGAGTGCCCTAGCGGCAGACTACAATGAGCAGTTCTTC. As protein: CAWSALAADYNEQFF.

The chain joins TRBV4-1 to TRBJ2-3; unclear D gene. V was trimmed by 2 bases and J by 5 bases, leaving 11 bases between them. The length of the CDR3 is 14 residues. The germline V gene has CDR1 MGHRA and CDR2 YSYEKL. The DNA for the CDR3 is TGCGCCAGCAGCCAAATATTCGGTGTAGATACGCAGTATTTT. Its translation: CASSQIFGVDTQYF.

The J gene is TRBJ2-7, the V gene TRBV27; unclear D gene. Trimming left V 4 bases short and J 4 bases short, with 8 bases between. The germline gives CDR1 MNHEY, CDR2 SMNVEV (reference sequence). This CDR3 has 12 residues. As DNA, the CDR3 is TGTGCCAGCAGTTATCTAGGATACGAGCAGTACTTC. Its protein product is CASSYLGYEQYF.

This clone was observed a few times. This chain uses TRBV7-3 with TRBJ2-1, with D maybe TRBD2 (6 bases). Germline V gene data show CDR1 as SGHTA and CDR2 as FQGTGA. The CDR3 runs 15 residues. With 4 bases removed from V and 6 bases from J, the gap between germline ends came to 16 bases. The CDR3 here is CASSSAGPLGNEQFF. CDR3 sequence (DNA): TGTGCCAGCAGCTCAGCGGGCCCCCTGGGCAATGAGCAGTTCTTC.

CDR3 residues: CASSHPGTSASTDTQYF. The CDR3, as DNA: TGCGCCAGCAGCCACCCCGGGACTAGCGCAAGCACAGATACGCAGTATTTT. The genes are TRBV5-1 and TRBJ2-3, with TRBD2 matching 10 bases. CDR1 and CDR2 (germline): SGHRS, YFSETQ. V dropped 4 bases and J dropped 0; count of bases not matched to a gene: 8. The CDR3 is made up of 17 amino acids.

This clone was recorded once. J is TRBJ1-1 and V is TRBV7-9; TRBD1 agrees at 7 bases. The V gene's germline CDR1 is SEHNR and CDR2 FQNEAQ (reference sequence). CDR3 length equals 15 residues. V dropped 5 bases and J dropped 4; count of bases not matched to a gene: 10. Here the CDR3 reads CASSLTGVRGTEAFF. The DNA of the CDR3 is TGTGCCAGCAGCCTAACAGGGGTTAGAGGCACTGAAGCTTTCTTT.

The rearrangement joins TRBV6-6 to TRBJ2-3; the match to TRBD1 covers 9 bases. The length of the CDR3 is 15 residues. The trim removed 4 bases at V and 4 bases at J, leaving 6 bases unmatched. Germline CDR1 MNHNY, CDR2 SVGAGI (reference sequence). CDR3 nucleotide sequence: TGTGCCAGCAGTTCCGTAGGGACAGGGCCAGATACGCAGTATTTT. As protein: CASSSVGTGPDTQYF.

The J gene is TRBJ1-2, the V gene TRBV29-1; D may be TRBD1 (5 bases). V lost 4 bases and J 1 base, leaving 10 bases between the germline ends. CDR3 length: 13 residues. Per the germline V gene, CDR1 is SQVTM and CDR2 is ANQGSEA. The CDR3 region has the DNA TGCAGCGTTGCCCTGACAGATAACTATGGCTACACCTTC. As protein: CSVALTDNYGYTF.

The chain is built from TRBV9 and TRBJ2-2; TRBD1 aligns across 7 bases. CDR1 is SGDLS, CDR2 YYNGEE, per germline. The CDR3 has 16 residues. V lost 0 bases and J lost 1; bases outside the gene matches: 3. CDR3 coding DNA: TGTGCCAGCAGCGTAGATCACAGGGGGAACACCGGGGAGCTGTTTTTT. Protein sequence: CASSVDHRGNTGELFF.

The chain recombines TRBV18 with TRBJ1-2; 7 bases are shared with TRBD1. This CDR3 is 16 amino acids long. After removal of 5 bases from V and 0 bases from J, the junction contained 9 bases not matched to a gene. From germline, CDR1 is KGHSH and CDR2 LQKENI. The CDR3 DNA is TGTGCCAGCTCAGATTCCCTTCAGGGGGCTAACTATGGCTACACCTTC. This gives the protein CASSDSLQGANYGYTF.